This T cell receptor beta chain derives from a study of blood T cell repertoires in COVID-19. Libraries were prepared by immunoSEQ multiplex PCR; TCRdb keeps only in-frame clonotypes and omits some of them. Of 150,000 to 200,000 clones in the sample, roughly 84% are singletons; the top ten hold 10% to 15%. Trimming took 3 bases from V and 5 from J, leaving 16 bases between them. Germline CDR1 is SGDLS and CDR2 is YYNGEE. The CDR3 contains 15 residues. This chain connects TRBV9 to TRBJ2-3; D remains unclear. This receptor was identified in a woman aged 60-70 years who had recovered from COVID-19. Sequenced material: PBMCs or T cells enriched from blood (not recorded which). DNA for the CDR3: TGTGCCAGCAGCGACTCTGCTAGTCTCAGAGATACGCAGTATTTT. Residues: CASSDSASLRDTQYF.